The following is a TCR beta chain sequence with its context. The antigen remains undetermined. Only Caucasian adults living in Nashville, Tennessee served as donors. Ten immunoSEQ deep assay plates were used by the authors to sequence unsorted PBMC DNA. Sequencing used immunoSEQ multiplex PCR; TCRdb keeps in-frame clones, though not all of them. The top ten hold 10% to 15% of the sample, which has about 490,000 clones, over 60% seen once. The data were obtained in a study of shared clonotypes between healthy human individuals. Overall study: A couple of women and a few men aged 18 to 49 made up the donors.

The CDR3 spans 14 residues. With 1 base clipped from V and 10 bases from J, the junction kept 4 bases outside the gene matches. CDR1 is SGHTA and CDR2 is FQGNSA in the germline V gene. Study results and caveats: Clonotype sharing levels among donors were expected to vary with sequencing depth.

The TCR originated in a woman in her forties in good health. Some clones in this sample may be carry-over from other donors' samples. Sequenced: PBMCs. The chain joins TRBV7-2 to TRBJ2-1; 10 bases are a match to TRBD2. The CDR3 bases are TGTGCCAGCAGCTTAGTAGCGACTAGCGGGGAGCAGTTCTTC. Translation: CASSLVATSGEQFF.